The entry below describes one T cell receptor beta chain. Its antigen is undetermined. Blood CD4+ CD25-high CD127-low regulatory T cells supplied the genomic DNA template. The CDR3 length is 17 residues. Trimming cost V 8 bases and J 4 bases; bases outside gene matches: 15. Germline values: CDR1 MRHNA, CDR2 SNTAGT. This entry comes from a study of regulatory and conventional T cells in RAG deficiency. Study-wide results and caveats: Shorter CDR3s in all patient subsets; >85% Treg-Tconv overlap in Omenn.

TCRdb's copy holds only in-frame clones and misses some; the assay was immunoSEQ multiplex PCR. Found here are 5,500 to 8,500 clones, about 90% of them singletons; the top ten hold approximately 1.5%. These data also formed part of another study, on regulatory T cells. That paper states: The PCR used 52 TRBV and 13 TRBJ primers.

The V gene is TRBV6-4, the J gene TRBJ2-7; TRBD2 matches at 12 bases. This clonotype was sampled from a human donor in good health. Sequenced sample: CD127- CD25+ CD4+ Tregs sorted from blood. Here the CDR3 reads CASPRLRLAGDGYEQYF. The CDR3 nucleotides are TGTGCCAGCCCCAGATTAAGACTAGCGGGGGACGGGTACGAGCAGTACTTC.